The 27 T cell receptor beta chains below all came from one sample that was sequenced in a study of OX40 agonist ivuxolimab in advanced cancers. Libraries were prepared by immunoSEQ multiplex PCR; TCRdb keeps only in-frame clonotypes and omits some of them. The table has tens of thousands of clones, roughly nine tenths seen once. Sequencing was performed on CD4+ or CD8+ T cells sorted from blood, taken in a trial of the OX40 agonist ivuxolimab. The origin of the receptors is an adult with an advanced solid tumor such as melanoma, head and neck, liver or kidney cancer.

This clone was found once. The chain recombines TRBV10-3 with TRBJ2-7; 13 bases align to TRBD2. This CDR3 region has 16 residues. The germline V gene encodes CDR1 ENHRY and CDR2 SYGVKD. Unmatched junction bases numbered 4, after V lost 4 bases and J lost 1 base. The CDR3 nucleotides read TGTGCCATCAGTGCCCAACTAGCGGGAGGGTCCTACGAGCAGTACTTC. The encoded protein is CAISAQLAGGSYEQYF.

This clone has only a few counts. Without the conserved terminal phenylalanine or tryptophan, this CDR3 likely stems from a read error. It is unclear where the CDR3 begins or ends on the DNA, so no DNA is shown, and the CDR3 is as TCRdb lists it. The CDR3 is CASSPLDGGD. The genes are TRBV7-8 and TRBJ2-7; TRBD2, as called in the table, went unchecked against the DNA. Germline CDR1 is SGHVS and CDR2 is FQNEAQ. The length of the CDR3 is 10 amino acids, counting both ends.

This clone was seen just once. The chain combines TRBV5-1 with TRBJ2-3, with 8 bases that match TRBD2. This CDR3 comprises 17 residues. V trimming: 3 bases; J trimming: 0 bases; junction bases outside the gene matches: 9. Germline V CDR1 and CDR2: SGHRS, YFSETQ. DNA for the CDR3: TGCGCCAGCAGCTCACCTTGGGTAGCGGGAAGCACAGATACGCAGTATTTT. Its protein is CASSSPWVAGSTDTQYF.

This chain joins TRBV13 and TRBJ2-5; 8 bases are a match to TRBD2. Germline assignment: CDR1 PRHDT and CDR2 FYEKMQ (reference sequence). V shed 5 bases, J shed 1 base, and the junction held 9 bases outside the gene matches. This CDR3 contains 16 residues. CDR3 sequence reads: CASSPPPTSGQETQYF. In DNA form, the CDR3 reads TGTGCCAGCAGCCCCCCCCCTACTAGCGGCCAAGAGACCCAGTACTTC.

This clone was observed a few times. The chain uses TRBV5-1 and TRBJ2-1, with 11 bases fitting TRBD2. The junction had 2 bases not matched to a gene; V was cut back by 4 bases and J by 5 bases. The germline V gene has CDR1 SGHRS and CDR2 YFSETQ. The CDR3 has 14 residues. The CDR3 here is CASSPGLADNEQFF. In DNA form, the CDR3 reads TGCGCCAGCAGCCCGGGACTAGCGGACAATGAGCAGTTCTTC.

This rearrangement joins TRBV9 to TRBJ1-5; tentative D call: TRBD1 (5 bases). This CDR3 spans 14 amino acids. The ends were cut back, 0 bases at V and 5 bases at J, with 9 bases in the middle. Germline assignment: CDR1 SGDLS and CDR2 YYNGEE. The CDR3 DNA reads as TGTGCCAGCAGCGTAGATGGGGGGGATCAGCCCCAGCATTTT. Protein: CASSVDGGDQPQHF.

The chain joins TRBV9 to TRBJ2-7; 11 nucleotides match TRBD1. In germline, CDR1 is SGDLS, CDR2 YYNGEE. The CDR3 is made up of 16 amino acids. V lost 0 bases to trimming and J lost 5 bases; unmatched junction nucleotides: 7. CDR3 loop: CASSVVGTGGVHEQYF. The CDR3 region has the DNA TGTGCCAGCAGCGTAGTAGGGACAGGGGGTGTCCACGAGCAGTACTTC.

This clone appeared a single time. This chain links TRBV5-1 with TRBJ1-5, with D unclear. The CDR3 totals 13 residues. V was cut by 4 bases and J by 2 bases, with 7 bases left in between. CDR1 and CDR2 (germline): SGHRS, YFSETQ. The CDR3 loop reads CASSRLGNQPQHF. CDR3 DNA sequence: TGCGCCAGCAGCCGACTTGGCAATCAGCCCCAGCATTTT.

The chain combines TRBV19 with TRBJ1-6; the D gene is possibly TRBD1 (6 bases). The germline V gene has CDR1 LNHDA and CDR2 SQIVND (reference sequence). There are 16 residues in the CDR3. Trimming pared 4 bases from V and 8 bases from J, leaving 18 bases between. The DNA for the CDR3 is TGTGCCAGTAGTAATGGGGGGCTGCGGACGGATTCACCCCTCCACTTT. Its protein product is CASSNGGLRTDSPLHF.

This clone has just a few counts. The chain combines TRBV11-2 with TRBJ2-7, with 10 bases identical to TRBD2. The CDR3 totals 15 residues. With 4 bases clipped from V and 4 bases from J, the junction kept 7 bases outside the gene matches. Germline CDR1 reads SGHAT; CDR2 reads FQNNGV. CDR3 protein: CASSSSSGRGYEQYF. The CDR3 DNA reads TGTGCCAGCAGCTCCTCTAGCGGGAGAGGGTACGAGCAGTACTTC.

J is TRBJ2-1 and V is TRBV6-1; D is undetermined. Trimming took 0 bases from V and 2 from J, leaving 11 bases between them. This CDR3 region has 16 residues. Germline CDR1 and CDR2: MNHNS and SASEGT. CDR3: CASSEAASPPYNEQFF. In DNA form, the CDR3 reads TGTGCCAGCAGTGAAGCGGCTAGTCCTCCCTACAATGAGCAGTTCTTC.

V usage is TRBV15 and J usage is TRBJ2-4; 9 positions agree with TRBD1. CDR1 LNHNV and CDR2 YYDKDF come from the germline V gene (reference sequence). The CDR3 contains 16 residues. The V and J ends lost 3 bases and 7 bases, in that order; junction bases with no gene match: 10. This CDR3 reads CATSSLKTGGRNIQYF. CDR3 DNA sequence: TGTGCCACCAGCAGCTTGAAAACAGGGGGCCGGAACATTCAGTACTTC.

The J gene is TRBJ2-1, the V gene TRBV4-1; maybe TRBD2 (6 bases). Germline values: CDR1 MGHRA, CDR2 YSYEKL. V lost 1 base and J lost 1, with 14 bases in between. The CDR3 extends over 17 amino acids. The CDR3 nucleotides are TGCGCCAGCAGCCAAGGTTCGGGAGCGGAATCCTACAATGAGCAGTTCTTC. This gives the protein CASSQGSGAESYNEQFF.

The CDR3 DNA reads as TGTGCCAGCAGCGGGACAAGGTTCACAGATACGCAGTATTTT. Protein product: CASSGTRFTDTQYF. The chain has TRBV28 and TRBJ2-3; maybe TRBD1 (6 bases). V was shortened by 6 bases and J by 2 bases, with 12 bases between the two germline ends. The CDR3 sequence is 14 residues long. Germline V lookup: CDR1 MDHEN, CDR2 SYDVKM.

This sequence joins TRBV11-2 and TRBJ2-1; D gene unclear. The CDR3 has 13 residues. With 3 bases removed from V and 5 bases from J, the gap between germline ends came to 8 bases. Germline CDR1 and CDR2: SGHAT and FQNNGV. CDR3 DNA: TGTGCCAGCAGCTTCAGTAGGAACAATGAGCAGTTCTTC. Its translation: CASSFSRNNEQFF.

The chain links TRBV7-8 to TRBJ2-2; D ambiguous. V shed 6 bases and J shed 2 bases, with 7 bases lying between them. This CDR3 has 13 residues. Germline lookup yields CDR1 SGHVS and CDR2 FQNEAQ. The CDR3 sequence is CASRSFNTGELFF. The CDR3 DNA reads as TGTGCCAGCAGAAGTTTTAACACCGGGGAGCTGTTTTTT.

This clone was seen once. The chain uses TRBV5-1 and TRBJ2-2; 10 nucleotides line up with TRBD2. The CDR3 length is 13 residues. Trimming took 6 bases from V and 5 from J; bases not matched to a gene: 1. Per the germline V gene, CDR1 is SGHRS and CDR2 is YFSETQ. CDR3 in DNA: TGCGCCAGCAAGGGACTAGCGACCGGGGAGCTGTTTTTT. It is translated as CASKGLATGELFF.

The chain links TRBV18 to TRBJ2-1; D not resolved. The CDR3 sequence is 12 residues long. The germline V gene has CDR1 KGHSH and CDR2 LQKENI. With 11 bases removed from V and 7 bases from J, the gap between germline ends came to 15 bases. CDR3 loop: CASGQRRNEQFF. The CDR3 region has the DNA TGTGCCTCGGGTCAACGACGGAATGAGCAGTTCTTC.

Here the CDR3 DNA reads TGTGCCAGCAGCTTGGCTCCAATTAGCGGGAGTTCCCCCTACGAGCAGTACTTC. Residues: CASSLAPISGSSPYEQYF. This chain links TRBV5-4 with TRBJ2-5, with 9 bases fitting TRBD2. The last part of the DNA fits TRBJ2-7 better; the J call may be wrong. The germline CDR1 and CDR2 sequences are SGHNT and YYREEE (reference sequence). The CDR3 runs to 18 residues.

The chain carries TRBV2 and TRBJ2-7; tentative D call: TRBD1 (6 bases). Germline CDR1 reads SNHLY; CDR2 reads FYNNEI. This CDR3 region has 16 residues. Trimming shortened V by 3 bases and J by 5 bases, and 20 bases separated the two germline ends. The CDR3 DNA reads TGTGCCAGCAGTGATAAGGGACACTCCCTGGGGGACGAGCAGTACTTC. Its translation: CASSDKGHSLGDEQYF.

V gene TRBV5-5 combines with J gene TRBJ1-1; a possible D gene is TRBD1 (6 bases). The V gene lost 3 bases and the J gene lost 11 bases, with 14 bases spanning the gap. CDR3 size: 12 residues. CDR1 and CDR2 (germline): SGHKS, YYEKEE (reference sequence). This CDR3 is CASSWTVRVAFF. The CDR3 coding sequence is TGTGCCAGCAGCTGGACAGTTAGGGTTGCTTTCTTT.

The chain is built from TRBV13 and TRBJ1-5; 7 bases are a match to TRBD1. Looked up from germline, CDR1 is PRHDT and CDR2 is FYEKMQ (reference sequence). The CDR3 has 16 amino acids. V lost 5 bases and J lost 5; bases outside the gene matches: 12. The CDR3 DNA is TGTGCCAGCAGCCGAACCCGGACAGGACATTATCAGCCCCAGCATTTT. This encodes CASSRTRTGHYQPQHF.

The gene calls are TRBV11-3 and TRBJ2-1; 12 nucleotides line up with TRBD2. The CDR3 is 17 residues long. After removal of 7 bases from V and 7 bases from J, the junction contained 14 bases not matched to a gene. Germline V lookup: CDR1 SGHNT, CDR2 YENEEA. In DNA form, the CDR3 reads TGTGCCAGCACCATCCAACGAGGGCTAGCGGGAGGGAATGAGCAGTTCTTC. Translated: CASTIQRGLAGGNEQFF.

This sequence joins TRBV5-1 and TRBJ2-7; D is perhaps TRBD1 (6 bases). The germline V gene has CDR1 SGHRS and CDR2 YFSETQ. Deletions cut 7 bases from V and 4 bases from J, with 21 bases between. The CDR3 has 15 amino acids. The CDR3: CASSQGGSGGYEQYF. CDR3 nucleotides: TGCGCCAGCTCTCAAGGGGGAAGCGGAGGTTACGAGCAGTACTTC.

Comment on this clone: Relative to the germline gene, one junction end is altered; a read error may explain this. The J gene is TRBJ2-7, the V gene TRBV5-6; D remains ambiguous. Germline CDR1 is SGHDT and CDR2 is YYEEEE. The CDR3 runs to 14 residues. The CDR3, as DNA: TGCGCCAGCAGCCAAGTCGCCCGATCCTACGAGCAGTACTTC. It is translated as CASSQVARSYEQYF. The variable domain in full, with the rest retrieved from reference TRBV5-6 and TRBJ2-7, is DAGVTQSPTHLIKTRGQQVTLRCSPKSGHDTVSWYQQALGQGPQFIFQYYEEEERQRGNFPDRFSGHQFPNYSSELNVNALLLGDSALYLCASSQVARSYEQYFGPGTRLTVT.

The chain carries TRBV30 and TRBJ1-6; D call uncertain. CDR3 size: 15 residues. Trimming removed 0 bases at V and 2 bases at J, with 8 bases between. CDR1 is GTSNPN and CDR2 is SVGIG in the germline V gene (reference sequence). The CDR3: CAWSVGRAYNSPLHF. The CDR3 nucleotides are TGTGCCTGGAGTGTAGGGCGCGCCTATAATTCACCCCTCCACTTT.

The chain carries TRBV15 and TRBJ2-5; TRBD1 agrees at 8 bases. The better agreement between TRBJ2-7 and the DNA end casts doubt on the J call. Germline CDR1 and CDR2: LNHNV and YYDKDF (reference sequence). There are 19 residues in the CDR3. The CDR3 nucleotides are TGTGCCACCAGCAGAGATCAACGGTCCAGACAGGGGCCTACCTACGAGCAGTACTTC. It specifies CATSRDQRSRQGPTYEQYF.